There are many counts of the clone carrying this T cell receptor beta chain. Its antigen is unknown. The data were taken from a study of response to subunit inactivated influenza vaccine. V was cut by 3 bases and J by 7 bases, with 7 bases left in between. The CDR3 is 12 residues long. Germline CDR1 is SGDLS and CDR2 is YYNGEE. General observations from the study: Each seasonal influenza vaccination, the authors suggested, recruits few new T cells.

A single record per CDR3 protein comes from TCRdb applying MiXCR to the RT-PCR reads. The sample contains approximately 310,000 distinct CDR3 sequences, just over 20% of which appear only once. Here the sequenced sample was PBMCs from blood, taken approximately 20 months after vaccination. The rearrangement joins TRBV9 to TRBJ1-4; D is undetermined. This TCR came from a man aged 45 to 75 who received an inactivated influenza vaccine. This CDR3 is CASSGSSEKLFF. CDR3 DNA sequence: TGTGCCAGCAGCGGGAGTAGTGAAAAACTGTTTTTT. Variable domain in full (rest from reference TRBV9 and TRBJ1-4): DSGVTQTPKHLITATGQRVTLRCSPRSGDLSVYWYQQSLDQGLQFLIQYYNGEERAKGNILERFSAQQFPDLHSELNLSSLELGDSALYFCASSGSSEKLFFGSGTQLSVL.